These 24 T cell receptor beta chains share one sample of origin, sequenced in a study of blood T cells in healthy people across ages. A second PCR, run for about 6 to 11 cycles, used a sample-barcoded 5' primer plus a J-beta primer mix. Using its own MiXCR run on the 5' RACE reads, TCRdb lists one record per CDR3 protein. The table includes about 1.7 million distinct CDR3 sequences, about 30% detected once. Sequencing was done on a sample of blood. These TCRs come from a woman in her 30s in good health.

The V gene is TRBV20-1, the J gene TRBJ2-3; TRBD2 aligns across 9 bases. In germline, CDR1 is DFQATT, CDR2 SNEGSKA (reference sequence). This CDR3 is 15 amino acids long. V lost 2 bases, J lost 7 bases, and 10 bases stayed unmatched. The CDR3, as DNA: TGCAGTGCTAGACCGGCGGGAGGGGGGATGAATACGCAGTATTTT. It encodes CSARPAGGGMNTQYF.

This clonotype was seen a few times. The chain combines TRBV6-5 with TRBJ2-1; tentative D call: TRBD1 (6 bases). Germline values: CDR1 MNHEY, CDR2 SVGAGI. This CDR3 has 14 residues. The germline V and J ends were trimmed by 5 bases and 8 bases, with 16 bases remaining between them. The CDR3, as DNA: TGTGCCAGCAGTCCCTACCAGGGGCCCTATGAGCAGTTCTTC. Its translation is CASSPYQGPYEQFF.

This chain joins TRBV25-1 and TRBJ2-3; D gene unclear. The CDR3 covers 13 residues. Germline CDR1 and CDR2: MGHDK and SYGVNS. Deletions cut 1 base from V and 2 bases from J, with 4 bases between. CDR3 residues: CASSEWPTDTQYF. The DNA of the CDR3 is TGTGCCAGCAGTGAATGGCCCACAGATACGCAGTATTTT. The full variable domain, completed using reference TRBV25-1 and TRBJ2-3, is EADIYQTPRYLVIGTGKKITLECSQTMGHDKMYWYQQDPGMELHLIHYSYGVNSTEKGDLSSESTVSRIRTEHFPLTLESARPSHTSQYLCASSEWPTDTQYFGPGTRLTVL.

This clonotype came up a few times. The chain has TRBV5-1 and TRBJ2-1; D perhaps matches TRBD2 (6 bases). The CDR3 runs to 14 residues. Per germline, CDR1 SGHRS and CDR2 YFSETQ. Trimming took 5 bases from V and 8 from J, leaving 17 bases between them. As DNA, the CDR3 is TGCGCCAGCAGAAGGACGGCCGGAGGGGATGAGCAGTTCTTC. As protein: CASRRTAGGDEQFF.

This clonotype was counted many times. The V gene is TRBV28, the J gene TRBJ2-1; unclear D gene. Germline V gives CDR1 MDHEN, CDR2 SYDVKM. Trimming took 2 bases from V and 9 from J, leaving 8 bases between them. The CDR3 spans 12 residues. Here the CDR3 reads CASSLVGIEQFF. CDR3 nucleotide sequence: TGTGCCAGCAGTTTAGTGGGAATTGAGCAGTTCTTC.

V gene TRBV7-2 combines with J gene TRBJ2-3; 8 bases map to TRBD2. CDR1 is SGHTA and CDR2 is FQGNSA in the germline V gene. The CDR3 loop spans 16 amino acids. Losses at the gene ends were 3 bases for V and 1 base for J; bases not matched to a gene: 6. The DNA for the CDR3 is TGTGCCAGCAGCTTTGTCTCGGGGGGGGGCACAGATACGCAGTATTTT. Translated, it gives CASSFVSGGGTDTQYF.

This clonotype was observed many times. The chain recombines TRBV29-1 with TRBJ1-6; 8 bases are shared with TRBD1. V shed 1 base, J shed 9 bases, and the junction held 8 bases outside the gene matches. The CDR3 has 15 amino acids. Germline V gene data show CDR1 as SQVTM and CDR2 as ANQGSEA. CDR3 protein: CSVEAPGTGASPLHF. The DNA of the CDR3 is TGCAGCGTTGAAGCCCCCGGGACAGGTGCTTCACCCCTCCACTTT.

The J gene is TRBJ2-3, the V gene TRBV20-1; D might be TRBD2 (6 bases). CDR3 length: 15 residues. Germline values: CDR1 DFQATT, CDR2 SNEGSKA (reference sequence). With 6 bases removed from V and 3 bases from J, the gap between germline ends came to 19 bases. CDR3 sequence (DNA): TGCAGTGCCAGTGAACGGGAGTGGTGGACAGATACGCAGTATTTT. It yields the protein CSASEREWWTDTQYF.

This chain connects TRBV2 to TRBJ1-1; D is possibly TRBD1 (5 bases). CDR1 and CDR2 (germline): SNHLY, FYNNEI. The CDR3 contains 14 residues. V was pared by 6 bases and J by 0 bases, with 11 bases between. The CDR3 coding sequence is TGTGCCAGCAGGGACAATACGATGAACACTGAAGCTTTCTTT. Its translation: CASRDNTMNTEAFF.

This clonotype was seen a single time. The J gene is TRBJ1-6, the V gene TRBV2; D call uncertain. The CDR3 is 12 residues long. Germline lookup yields CDR1 SNHLY and CDR2 FYNNEI. The V gene lost 6 bases and the J gene lost 11 bases, with 11 bases spanning the gap. In DNA, the CDR3 is TGTGCCAGCAGGGTGGAAGTTGCACCCCTCCACTTT. This gives the protein CASRVEVAPLHF.

The chain employs TRBV20-1 and TRBJ2-1, with D tentatively TRBD1 (5 bases). Germline V gene sequence: CDR1 DFQATT, CDR2 SNEGSKA (reference sequence). The germline V and J ends were trimmed by 0 bases and 6 bases, with 9 bases remaining between them. The CDR3 runs 13 residues. The CDR3 coding sequence is TGCAGTGCTAGAGATTTCGACAGCAATGAGCAGTTCTTC. Translated, it gives CSARDFDSNEQFF.

The V gene is TRBV2, the J gene TRBJ1-5; possibly TRBD1 for D (5 bases). The CDR3 covers 14 residues. Trimming took 6 bases from V and 6 from J, leaving 15 bases between them. Looked up from germline, CDR1 is SNHLY and CDR2 is FYNNEI. The CDR3 spells CASSPRGVSQPQHF. CDR3 nucleotides: TGTGCCAGCAGCCCGAGGGGAGTTTCTCAGCCCCAGCATTTT.

As concerns this clonotype: One junction end disagrees with the germline gene, perhaps due to a read error. This CDR3 is CASSPGTSGSSEPFF. Written as DNA, the CDR3 is TGTGCCAGCAGTCCCGGGACTAGCGGGAGTAGTGAGCCGTTCTTC. The chain carries TRBV12-3 or TRBV12-4 and TRBJ2-1; 14 bases are shared with TRBD2. This CDR3 is 15 amino acids long.

The rearrangement joins TRBV18 to TRBJ2-7; 10 bases map to TRBD1. Germline trimming cut 5 bases from V and 4 bases from J; bases unmatched to any gene: 8. Per the germline V gene, CDR1 is KGHSH and CDR2 is LQKENI. There are 15 residues in the CDR3. CDR3 region: CASSTETGGYYEQYF. CDR3 nucleotides: TGTGCCAGCTCAACAGAGACAGGGGGCTATTACGAGCAGTACTTC.

This chain uses TRBV19 with TRBJ2-6; 9 nucleotides line up with TRBD1. Trimming took 4 bases from V and 0 from J; bases not matched to a gene: 10. Germline loops: CDR1 LNHDA, CDR2 SQIVND (reference sequence). The CDR3 runs to 19 residues. CDR3 loop: CASSRADRGRGSGANVLTF. Here the CDR3 DNA reads TGTGCCAGTAGTAGGGCGGACAGGGGACGAGGCTCTGGGGCCAACGTCCTGACTTTC.

There are a few counts of this clonotype. The chain carries TRBV7-9 and TRBJ2-7; 8 bases align to TRBD2. The junction had 5 bases not matched to a gene; V was cut back by 5 bases and J by 2 bases. This CDR3 contains 14 residues. Germline values: CDR1 SEHNR, CDR2 FQNEAQ (reference sequence). CDR3 protein: CASSTGTSTYEQYF. The CDR3, as DNA: TGTGCCAGCAGCACCGGGACTAGTACCTACGAGCAGTACTTC.

The chain joins TRBV7-2 to TRBJ1-5; unclear D gene. Trimming left V 5 bases short and J 4 bases short, with 15 bases between. Germline V gene lookup returns CDR1 SGHTA and CDR2 FQGNSA. The CDR3 runs to 15 residues. In DNA, the CDR3 is TGTGCCAGCAGCCCCCTTCAAATATGGAATCAGCCCCAGCATTTT. This sequence encodes CASSPLQIWNQPQHF.

The chain uses TRBV10-3 and TRBJ2-4, with 9 bases that match TRBD2. The J call may be in error: the DNA end matches TRBJ2-7 better. CDR1 ENHRY and CDR2 SYGVKD come from the germline V gene. The CDR3 has 14 residues. The CDR3 loop is CAISELAGRGEQYF. The DNA for the CDR3 is TGTGCCATCAGTGAGCTAGCGGGAAGGGGCGAGCAGTACTTC.

This clonotype was observed a handful of times. The V and J genes are TRBV12-3 or TRBV12-4 and TRBJ2-1; 10 bases agree with TRBD2. V trimming: 5 bases; J trimming: 9 bases; junction bases outside the gene matches: 4. The CDR3 runs to 13 residues. CDR3 loop: CASSQSGGAEQFF. The DNA of the CDR3 is TGTGCCAGCAGTCAAAGCGGGGGGGCTGAGCAGTTCTTC.

This clonotype was seen a single time. The rearrangement joins TRBV27 to TRBJ2-4, with D unresolved. The DNA end favors TRBJ2-7, so the J call may be wrong. This CDR3 has 14 amino acids. Germline assignment: CDR1 MNHEY and CDR2 SMNVEV (reference sequence). The CDR3 nucleotides are TGTGCCAGCAGTTTAGGAAACACTGGCTACGAGCAGTACTTC. This codes for CASSLGNTGYEQYF.

This clonotype was counted many times. J is TRBJ2-7 and V is TRBV11-2; possibly TRBD2 for D (5 bases). This CDR3 spans 13 amino acids. Germline-derived CDR1 and CDR2 are SGHAT and FQNNGV. Trimming removed 5 bases from V and 3 bases from J, with 11 bases in between. The CDR3 DNA reads as TGTGCCAGCAGCCCCCCGGGGTACTACGAGCAGTACTTC. This sequence encodes CASSPPGYYEQYF.

This CDR3 is CASSRDGAEAFF. The CDR3 DNA reads TGTGCCAGCAGTCGCGACGGGGCTGAAGCTTTCTTT. This chain joins TRBV7-9 and TRBJ1-1; D is ambiguous. The germline V gene has CDR1 SEHNR and CDR2 FQNEAQ (reference sequence). Trimming cost V 6 bases and J 6 bases, with 11 bases left between them. The CDR3 is 12 residues long.

This clonotype was picked up many times. The chain has TRBV28 and TRBJ1-2; D ambiguous. The germline V gene has CDR1 MDHEN and CDR2 SYDVKM. This CDR3 comprises 12 residues. With 4 bases removed from V and 8 bases from J, the gap between germline ends came to 11 bases. The CDR3: CASSSGLGGYTF. The CDR3 coding sequence is TGTGCCAGCAGTTCCGGGTTGGGGGGCTACACCTTC.

The chain recombines TRBV20-1 with TRBJ2-3, with TRBD1 matching over 8 bases. Losses at the gene ends were 6 bases for V and 6 bases for J; bases not matched to a gene: 14. Germline-derived CDR1 and CDR2 are DFQATT and SNEGSKA (reference sequence). This CDR3 contains 15 residues. The CDR3 here is CSAGPGQVALDTQYF. CDR3 nucleotide sequence: TGCAGTGCGGGGCCGGGACAGGTAGCTTTGGATACGCAGTATTTT.